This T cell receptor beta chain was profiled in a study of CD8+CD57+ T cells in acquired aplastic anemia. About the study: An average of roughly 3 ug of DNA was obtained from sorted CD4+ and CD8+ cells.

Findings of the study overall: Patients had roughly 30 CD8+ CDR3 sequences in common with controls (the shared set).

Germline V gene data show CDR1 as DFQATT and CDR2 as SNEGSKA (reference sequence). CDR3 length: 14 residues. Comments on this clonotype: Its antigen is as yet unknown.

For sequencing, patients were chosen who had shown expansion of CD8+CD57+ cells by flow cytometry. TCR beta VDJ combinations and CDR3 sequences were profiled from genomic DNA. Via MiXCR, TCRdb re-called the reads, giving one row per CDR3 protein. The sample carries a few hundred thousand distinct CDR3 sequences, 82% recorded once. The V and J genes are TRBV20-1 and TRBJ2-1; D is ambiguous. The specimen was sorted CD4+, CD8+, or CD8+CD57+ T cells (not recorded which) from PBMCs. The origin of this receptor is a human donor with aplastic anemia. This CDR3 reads CSANGARRKNEQFF. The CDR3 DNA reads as TGCAGCGCCAACGGTGCGAGACGCAAGAATGAGCAGTTCTTC.